The T cell receptor beta chain under discussion was sequenced for a study of blood T cell repertoires in COVID-19. Overall study context: Both acute and convalescent COVID-19 samples were obtained from the United States, Italy and Spain. T cells, B-cell-depleted T cells, or PBMCs supplied cDNA or gDNA.

Trimming removed 6 bases from V and 4 bases from J; junction bases left unmatched: 0. This CDR3 spans 13 amino acids. Germline V CDR1 and CDR2: SGHVS, FNYEAQ. The table came from immunoSEQ multiplex PCR; TCRdb's copy has only in-frame clones and leaves some out. This table holds about 90,000 clones, approximately 88% found once. The Seattle patients, enrolled during active infection, were followed longitudinally. This sequence originates from a man between 50 and 59 years old with COVID-19, enrolled during active disease. Sequencing input: peripheral blood. V is TRBV7-6 and J is TRBJ1-6; TRBD1 agrees at 7 bases. The CDR3 region is CASRTGYNSPLHF. The CDR3 coding sequence is TGTGCCAGCAGGACAGGGTATAATTCACCCCTCCACTTT.